The clone carrying this T cell receptor (beta chain) was recorded a few times. The treatment: oral pan-JAK inhibitor, 5-10 mg twice daily. This sample is drawn from a study of CD8+ T cells in alopecia areata. Extraction of RNA preceded its reverse transcription into cDNA, which served as the sequencing template. Some clones are missing from TCRdb's copy, which holds only in-frame ones; the method was immunoSEQ multiplex PCR. The repertoire holds 80,000 or so clones, with around 67% as singletons. The sequence was obtained from a human donor with alopecia areata. The sequences come from CD8+ T cells sorted from blood, collected at week 24, from a patient treated with tofacitinib.

The CDR3 DNA reads as TGTGCCAGCAGCCTGAACCGCCACGAGCAGTACTTC. Translation: CASSLNRHEQYF. The chain has TRBV7-9 and TRBJ2-7; D gene uncertain. Germline CDR1 and CDR2: SEHNR and FQNEAQ (reference sequence). CDR3 length: 12 residues. The V end was cut by 5 bases, the J end by 5 bases, with 10 bases between.